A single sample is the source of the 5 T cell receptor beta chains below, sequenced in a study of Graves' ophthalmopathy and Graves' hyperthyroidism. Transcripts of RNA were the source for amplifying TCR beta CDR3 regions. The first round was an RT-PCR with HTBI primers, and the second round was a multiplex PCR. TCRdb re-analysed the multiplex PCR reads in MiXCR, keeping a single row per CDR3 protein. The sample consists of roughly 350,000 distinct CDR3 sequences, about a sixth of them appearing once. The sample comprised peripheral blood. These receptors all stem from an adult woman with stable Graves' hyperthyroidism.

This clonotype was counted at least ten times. DNA of the CDR3: TGTGCCAGCAGTTCAACTAGCGGGGGTGCCTACGAGCAGTACTTC. Protein sequence: CASSSTSGGAYEQYF. The chain carries TRBV12-3 or TRBV12-4 and TRBJ2-7; 11 nucleotides align to TRBD2. This CDR3 contains 15 residues. V shed 4 bases and J 2 bases; nucleotides not matched to a gene: 4.

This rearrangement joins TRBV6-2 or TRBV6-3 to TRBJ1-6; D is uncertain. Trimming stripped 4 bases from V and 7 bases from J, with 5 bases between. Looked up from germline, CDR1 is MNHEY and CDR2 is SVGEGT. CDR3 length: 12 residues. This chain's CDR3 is CASSWINSPLHF. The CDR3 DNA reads TGTGCCAGCAGTTGGATAAATTCACCCCTCCACTTT.

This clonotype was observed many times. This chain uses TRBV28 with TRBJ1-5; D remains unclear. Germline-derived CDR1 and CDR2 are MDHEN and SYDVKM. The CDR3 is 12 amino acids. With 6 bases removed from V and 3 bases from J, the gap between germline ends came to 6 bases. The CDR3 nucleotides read TGTGCCAGCAGCCTCAACAATCAGCCCCAGCATTTT. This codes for CASSLNNQPQHF.

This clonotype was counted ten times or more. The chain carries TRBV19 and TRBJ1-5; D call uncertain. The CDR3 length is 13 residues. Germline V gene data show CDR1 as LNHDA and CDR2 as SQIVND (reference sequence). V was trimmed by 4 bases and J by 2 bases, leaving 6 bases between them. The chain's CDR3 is CASSTFGNQPQHF. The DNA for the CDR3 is TGTGCCAGTAGTACTTTCGGCAATCAGCCCCAGCATTTT.

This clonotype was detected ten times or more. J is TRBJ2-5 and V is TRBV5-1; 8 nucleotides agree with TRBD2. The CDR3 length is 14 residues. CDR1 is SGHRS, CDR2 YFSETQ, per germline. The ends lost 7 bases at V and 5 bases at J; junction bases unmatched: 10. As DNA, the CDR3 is TGCGCCAGCCAGGACGGGCGCGGGGGGGAGACCCAGTACTTC. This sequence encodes CASQDGRGGETQYF.